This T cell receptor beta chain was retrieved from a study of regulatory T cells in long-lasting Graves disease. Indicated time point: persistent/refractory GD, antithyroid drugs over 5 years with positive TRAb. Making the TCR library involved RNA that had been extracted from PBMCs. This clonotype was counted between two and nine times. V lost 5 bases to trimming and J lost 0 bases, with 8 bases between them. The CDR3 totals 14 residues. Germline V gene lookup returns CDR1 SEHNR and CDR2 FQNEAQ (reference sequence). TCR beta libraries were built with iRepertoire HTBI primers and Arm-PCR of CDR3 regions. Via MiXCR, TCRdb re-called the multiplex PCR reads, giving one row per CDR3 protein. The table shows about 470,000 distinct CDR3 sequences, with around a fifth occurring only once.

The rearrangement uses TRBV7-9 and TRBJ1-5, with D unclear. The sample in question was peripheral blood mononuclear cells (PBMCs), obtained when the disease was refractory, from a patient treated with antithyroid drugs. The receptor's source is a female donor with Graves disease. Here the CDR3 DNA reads TGTGCCAGCAGCCGGGCTATTAGCAATCAGCCCCAGCATTTT. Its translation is CASSRAISNQPQHF.